This T cell receptor (beta chain) was recovered during a study of blood T cell repertoires in COVID-19. Study-wide context: Donors in the United States, Italy and Spain gave samples during acute or convalescent COVID-19.

The CDR3 covers 15 residues. The V and J ends lost 1 base and 1 base respectively, with 11 bases between them. Germline CDR1 is MGHRA and CDR2 is YSYEKL. Method: immunoSEQ multiplex PCR; TCRdb's copy keeps in-frame clones and lacks some. In the table there are around 100,000 clones, around 84% of which are singletons. The chain combines TRBV4-1 with TRBJ2-7; possibly TRBD1 for D (5 bases). The sequencing input was peripheral blood. The origin of this receptor is a man between 70 and 80 years old with active or convalescent COVID-19. In nucleotides, the CDR3 is TGCGCCAGCAGCCAAGCCTACTCAGGGTCCTACGAGCAGTACTTC. Protein product: CASSQAYSGSYEQYF.